The clone carrying this TCR beta chain appeared many times. Its specificity is unknown. The source of the sample is a study of regulatory T cells in long-lasting Graves disease. General study findings and limits: The study found TRBV28, TRBJ1-2 and TRBJ2-5 favored in persistent disease. New patients shared 966 public clonotypes, and persistent patients shared more, with around 2,600.

Germline V lookup: CDR1 MNHEY, CDR2 SMNVEV (reference sequence). The V end was cut by 3 bases, the J end by 2 bases, with 8 bases between. The CDR3 length is 13 residues. The time point here: newly diagnosed GD, antithyroid drugs for less than 3 months. PBMC RNA served as the TCR library source. Arm-PCR of CDR3 regions and iRepertoire HTBI primers were the basis on which TCR beta libraries were built. TCRdb independently ran MiXCR on the multiplex PCR reads; one entry per CDR3 protein. Among 350,000 to 500,000 distinct CDR3 sequences listed, about 14% were seen once. The same sample was also studied in work on T cells in Graves' hyperthyroidism and ophthalmopathy. From that study: Every diagnosis used clinical symptoms, serum thyroxine and TRAb, thyroid ultrasound and orbital computed tomography.

The V gene is TRBV27, the J gene TRBJ2-7; perhaps TRBD2 as D (5 bases). The starting material was peripheral blood mononuclear cells (PBMCs), obtained at new diagnosis, from a patient treated with antithyroid drugs. The clonotype comes from a woman aged 45-59 years with Graves disease. As DNA, the CDR3 is TGTGCCAGCAGTTTCGGGGTGGCCTACGAGCAGTACTTC. Its translation: CASSFGVAYEQYF.